The rows below give T cell receptor beta chains drawn from one sample of a study of cytomegalovirus exposure and HLA in healthy donors. The data were produced by immunoSEQ multiplex PCR, yet TCRdb's version contains in-frame clones alone and is incomplete. In the table there are 220,000 or so clones, over 80% of which are singletons. Input material: PBMCs. The receptors shown here come from a woman younger than 45 in good health and CMV-seropositive. Both conserved end residues are part of each CDR3. Fields, in order: V gene, J gene, D gene, clone size, CDR3 DNA, CDR3 protein. The D gene is left open where the match is weak. The size of a clone is reported for some rows only, either as once, few or many, or as a class for expanded clones.

V gene: TRBV5-1
J gene: TRBJ2-1
D gene: -
clone size: -
CDR3 DNA: TGCGCCAGCAGCTTGGTGGGTAGCTCCTACAATGAGCAGTTCTTC
CDR3 protein: CASSLVGSSYNEQFF

V gene: TRBV6-5
J gene: TRBJ2-5
D gene: TRBD2
clone size: -
CDR3 DNA: TGTGCCAGCAAGCCTAGCGGGATTGAGACCCAGTACTTC
CDR3 protein: CASKPSGIETQYF

V gene: TRBV27
J gene: TRBJ2-1
D gene: TRBD1
clone size: -
CDR3 DNA: TGTGCCAGCAGTTTCTCCGGGACAGGGACCGGCGATGAGCAGTTCTTC
CDR3 protein: CASSFSGTGTGDEQFF

V gene: TRBV7-9
J gene: TRBJ2-7
D gene: TRBD2
clone size: -
CDR3 DNA: TGTGCCAGCAGCACCCGGACTAGCGCTTCCTACGAGCAGTACTTC
CDR3 protein: CASSTRTSASYEQYF

V gene: TRBV27
J gene: TRBJ1-4
D gene: -
clone size: once
CDR3 DNA: TGTGCCAGCAGTTCCGTTGTTGAAATCGAAAAACTGTTTTTT
CDR3 protein: CASSSVVEIEKLFF

V gene: TRBV27
J gene: TRBJ1-5
D gene: -
clone size: -
CDR3 DNA: TGTGCCAGCAGGGATTACAATCAGCCCCAGCATTTT
CDR3 protein: CASRDYNQPQHF

V gene: TRBV27
J gene: TRBJ1-2
D gene: TRBD1
clone size: -
CDR3 DNA: TGTGCCAGCAGTTTAGGAACCGGGACAGGGGGCGACTATGGCTACACCTTC
CDR3 protein: CASSLGTGTGGDYGYTF

V gene: TRBV18
J gene: TRBJ2-5
D gene: -
clone size: -
CDR3 DNA: TGTGCCAGCTCACCACTAGGCGAGACCCAGTACTTC
CDR3 protein: CASSPLGETQYF

V gene: TRBV13
J gene: TRBJ2-1
D gene: -
clone size: few
CDR3 DNA: TGTGCCAGCAGCTTAGGCGGTCAATACAATGAGCAGTTCTTC
CDR3 protein: CASSLGGQYNEQFF

V gene: TRBV5-4
J gene: TRBJ2-2
D gene: -
clone size: once
CDR3 DNA: TGTGCCAGCGGATTACTGGGGAACGGGGAGCTGTTTTTT
CDR3 protein: CASGLLGNGELFF

V gene: TRBV27
J gene: TRBJ2-3
D gene: -
clone size: -
CDR3 DNA: TGTGCCAGCAGTCCGCGACAGGTCACTAGCACAGATACGCAGTATTTT
CDR3 protein: CASSPRQVTSTDTQYF

V gene: TRBV28
J gene: TRBJ1-2
D gene: -
clone size: once
CDR3 DNA: TGTGCCAGCAGTTTAACCTCGGGGTATGGCTACACCTTC
CDR3 protein: CASSLTSGYGYTF

V gene: TRBV5-1
J gene: TRBJ2-1
D gene: TRBD2
clone size: once
CDR3 DNA: TGCGCCAGCAGCGAGGGACTAGCGGGAGCCTATGAGCAGTTCTTC
CDR3 protein: CASSEGLAGAYEQFF

V gene: TRBV29-1
J gene: TRBJ1-1
D gene: TRBD1
clone size: -
CDR3 DNA: TGCAGCGTTTTTGGACAGGGACACACTGAAGCTTTCTTT
CDR3 protein: CSVFGQGHTEAFF

V gene: TRBV19
J gene: TRBJ1-1
D gene: -
clone size: -
CDR3 DNA: TGTGCCAGTAGTATAGCTGGCGGCACTGAAGCTTTCTTT
CDR3 protein: CASSIAGGTEAFF

V gene: TRBV10-3
J gene: TRBJ1-2
D gene: TRBD1
clone size: many
CDR3 DNA: TGTGCCATCATCCCGGGACAGGGCTATGGCTACACCTTC
CDR3 protein: CAIIPGQGYGYTF

V gene: TRBV11-3
J gene: TRBJ2-5
D gene: TRBD2
clone size: -
CDR3 DNA: TGTGCCAGCAGCTTGTCAGCGGGAAAAGAGACCCAGTACTTC
CDR3 protein: CASSLSAGKETQYF

V gene: TRBV19
J gene: TRBJ1-5
D gene: -
clone size: -
CDR3 DNA: TGTGCCAGTAGTATTTTTCAGTTTGCCAATCAGCCCCAGCATTTT
CDR3 protein: CASSIFQFANQPQHF

V gene: TRBV6-1
J gene: TRBJ1-1
D gene: -
clone size: once
CDR3 DNA: TGTGCCAGCAGTGCCCGGACAGATCTTGAAGCTTTCTTT
CDR3 protein: CASSARTDLEAFF

V gene: TRBV5-1
J gene: TRBJ2-2
D gene: TRBD2
clone size: -
CDR3 DNA: TGCGCCAGCAGCTTGCTTAGCGGGAGGGGAACCGGGGAGCTGTTTTTT
CDR3 protein: CASSLLSGRGTGELFF

V gene: TRBV30
J gene: TRBJ1-1
D gene: -
clone size: few
CDR3 DNA: TGTGCCTGGAAAGGTGGCGGTGAAGCTTTCTTT
CDR3 protein: CAWKGGGEAFF

V gene: TRBV30
J gene: TRBJ1-3
D gene: -
clone size: -
CDR3 DNA: TGTGCCTGGAGCCCGGGCCCTAACCTAAACACCATATATTTT
CDR3 protein: CAWSPGPNLNTIYF

V gene: TRBV5-1
J gene: TRBJ1-2
D gene: -
clone size: -
CDR3 DNA: TGCGCCAGCAGCTTGGAGGACAGCATAATCTATGGCTACACCTTC
CDR3 protein: CASSLEDSIIYGYTF

V gene: TRBV13
J gene: TRBJ2-7
D gene: TRBD1
clone size: -
CDR3 DNA: TGTGCCAGCAGCTTAACACCGGGACAGTCCTACGAGCAGTACTTC
CDR3 protein: CASSLTPGQSYEQYF

V gene: TRBV27
J gene: TRBJ2-1
D gene: TRBD2
clone size: -
CDR3 DNA: TGTGCCAGCAGTTCCGCTAGCGGGGAGCTGAATGAGCAGTTCTTC
CDR3 protein: CASSSASGELNEQFF

V gene: TRBV10-3
J gene: TRBJ2-7
D gene: -
clone size: -
CDR3 DNA: TGTGCCATCAGTCTGGCTTATACCTACGAGCAGTACTTC
CDR3 protein: CAISLAYTYEQYF

V gene: TRBV6-1
J gene: TRBJ1-2
D gene: -
clone size: -
CDR3 DNA: TGTGCCAGCAGCCCCAGGGTTCCCTACCTCTATGGCTACACCTTC
CDR3 protein: CASSPRVPYLYGYTF

V gene: TRBV30
J gene: TRBJ2-5
D gene: TRBD2
clone size: -
CDR3 DNA: TGTGCCTGGAGTGTATTTGGGGAGGGAGAGACCCAGTACTTC
CDR3 protein: CAWSVFGEGETQYF

V gene: TRBV5-6
J gene: TRBJ1-1
D gene: -
clone size: once
CDR3 DNA: TGTGCCAGCAGGACAAATCCGAACACTGAAGCTTTCTTT
CDR3 protein: CASRTNPNTEAFF

V gene: TRBV5-4
J gene: TRBJ2-5
D gene: TRBD1
clone size: -
CDR3 DNA: TGTGCCAGCAGCTTGAGACAGGGATGGCAAGAGACCCAGTACTTC
CDR3 protein: CASSLRQGWQETQYF

V gene: TRBV5-4
J gene: TRBJ2-3
D gene: -
clone size: once
CDR3 DNA: TGTGCCAGCAGCTCCGATGGGGATACGCAGTATTTT
CDR3 protein: CASSSDGDTQYF

V gene: TRBV29-1
J gene: TRBJ2-1
D gene: -
clone size: -
CDR3 DNA: TGCAGCGTTGATCCGGCGGTTAGAACTCATGAGCAGTTCTTC
CDR3 protein: CSVDPAVRTHEQFF

V gene: TRBV30
J gene: TRBJ1-1
D gene: -
clone size: -
CDR3 DNA: TGTGCCTGGAGTGGTCAGGAGAACACTGAAGCTTTCTTT
CDR3 protein: CAWSGQENTEAFF

V gene: TRBV6-5
J gene: TRBJ1-2
D gene: TRBD1
clone size: -
CDR3 DNA: TGTGCCAGCAGTTACTCCAAACAGGGGGCACATGGCTACACCTTC
CDR3 protein: CASSYSKQGAHGYTF

V gene: TRBV30
J gene: TRBJ2-3
D gene: TRBD1
clone size: -
CDR3 DNA: TGTGCCTGGACCGAAGGAACAGGGGGCACAGATACGCAGTATTTT
CDR3 protein: CAWTEGTGGTDTQYF

V gene: TRBV11-3
J gene: TRBJ1-1
D gene: TRBD1
clone size: -
CDR3 DNA: TGTGCCAGCAGCTTACTAACCCGACAGGGGAAAGGCACTGAAGCTTTCTTT
CDR3 protein: CASSLLTRQGKGTEAFF

V gene: TRBV6-5
J gene: TRBJ1-1
D gene: -
clone size: -
CDR3 DNA: TGTGCCAGCAGTTACTCGAGACTTACACGATCCACTGAAGCTTTCTTT
CDR3 protein: CASSYSRLTRSTEAFF

V gene: TRBV6-1
J gene: TRBJ2-7
D gene: -
clone size: -
CDR3 DNA: TGTGCCAGCAGCCCCAGTGACTTCCCCTACGAGCAGTACTTC
CDR3 protein: CASSPSDFPYEQYF

V gene: TRBV6-5
J gene: TRBJ2-3
D gene: -
clone size: -
CDR3 DNA: TGTGCCAGCAGCCTACAGGGTTCCACAGATACGCAGTATTTT
CDR3 protein: CASSLQGSTDTQYF

V gene: TRBV30
J gene: TRBJ1-4
D gene: -
clone size: -
CDR3 DNA: TGTGCCCTCCGACAGTCAACTAATGAAAAACTGTTTTTT
CDR3 protein: CALRQSTNEKLFF

V gene: TRBV10-1
J gene: TRBJ2-7
D gene: -
clone size: -
CDR3 DNA: TGCGCCAGCAGTGAGGACAGGTCCTACGAGCAGTACTTC
CDR3 protein: CASSEDRSYEQYF

V gene: TRBV11-3
J gene: TRBJ2-3
D gene: -
clone size: -
CDR3 DNA: TGTGCCAGCAGCCGAAGGGGAGTGGAGAACCGGGCAGATACGCAGTATTTT
CDR3 protein: CASSRRGVENRADTQYF

V gene: TRBV5-1
J gene: TRBJ2-1
D gene: -
clone size: -
CDR3 DNA: TGCGCCAGCAGCCTGGATCCAGCCGACAATGAGCAGTTCTTC
CDR3 protein: CASSLDPADNEQFF

V gene: TRBV27
J gene: TRBJ2-5
D gene: -
clone size: -
CDR3 DNA: TGTGCCAGCAGTCCTGTCGACAACCAAGAGACCCAGTACTTC
CDR3 protein: CASSPVDNQETQYF

V gene: TRBV5-4
J gene: TRBJ1-1
D gene: -
clone size: -
CDR3 DNA: TGTGCCAGCAGCTTGGTAGGGACTGAAGCTTTCTTT
CDR3 protein: CASSLVGTEAFF

V gene: TRBV5-6
J gene: TRBJ1-1
D gene: -
clone size: -
CDR3 DNA: TGTGCCAGCAGCCCCGGGGGGAGGACTGAAGCTTTCTTT
CDR3 protein: CASSPGGRTEAFF

V gene: TRBV10-3
J gene: TRBJ2-7
D gene: -
clone size: -
CDR3 DNA: TGTGCCATCAGTCGGGACTTCTCCTACGAGCAGTACTTC
CDR3 protein: CAISRDFSYEQYF

V gene: TRBV5-1
J gene: TRBJ2-7
D gene: -
clone size: -
CDR3 DNA: TGCGCCAGCAGCTCCTTCTCTCGCTACGAGCAGTACTTC
CDR3 protein: CASSSFSRYEQYF